The entry below gives a single T cell receptor (beta chain) sequence along with its context. Its antigen remains unidentified. The data were obtained in a study of cytomegalovirus exposure and HLA in healthy donors. Points from the study as a whole: Across donors, most TCRs were seen rarely, yet some public ones were widespread. The authors enumerated over 150 TCR beta chains as linked to cytomegalovirus.

Using immunoSEQ multiplex PCR, the repertoire was profiled, and TCRdb retains in-frame clones only, with some absent. The sample consists of 130,000 to 150,000 clones, almost 90% of them appearing once. Separate from the approximately 700-subject first cohort was the roughly 120-subject validation cohort, to which the donors belonged. V lost 0 bases, J lost 5 bases, and 7 bases stayed unmatched. The CDR3 has 15 amino acids. The germline V gene has CDR1 GTSNPN and CDR2 SVGIG (reference sequence). The chain has TRBV30 and TRBJ2-3, with 8 bases that match TRBD1. The specimen was PBMCs. The source of this sequence is a young woman in good health and CMV-seropositive. Here the CDR3 reads CAWSVRDRYLDTQYF. CDR3 DNA: TGTGCCTGGAGTGTACGGGACAGGTATCTAGATACGCAGTATTTT.